These 32 T cell receptor beta chains share one sample of origin, sequenced in a study of control samples from healthy donors and cancer patients. Profiling relied on immunoSEQ multiplex PCR, and the TCRdb table lists in-frame clones only, not all of them. The repertoire has over 7,500 clones, around nine tenths of them found once; the top ten carry less than 20%. Sequencing used PBMCs. These receptor sequences come from a man aged 55 to 70 with colorectal cancer.

This chain connects TRBV24-1 to TRBJ1-5; 7 positions match TRBD1. With 7 bases clipped from V and 7 bases from J, the junction kept 9 bases outside the gene matches. The CDR3 is 14 residues long. Germline V gene data show CDR1 as KGHDR and CDR2 as SFDVKD. CDR3 DNA: TGTGCCACCAGCCCCAGGGGGGGTAACCAGCCCCAGCATTTT. Translation gives CATSPRGGNQPQHF.

V and J are TRBV2 and TRBJ2-2, with D possibly TRBD2 on 6 matching bases. Germline V gene sequence: CDR1 SNHLY, CDR2 FYNNEI. The CDR3 sequence is 15 residues long. Trimming took off 5 bases at V and 3 bases at J, with 13 bases between the two ends. The CDR3 DNA sequence: TGTGCCAGCAGTAAGCGGGTGACGGACACCGGGGAGCTGTTTTTT. As protein: CASSKRVTDTGELFF.

The chain couples TRBV7-8 to TRBJ1-1, with D maybe TRBD1 (6 bases). The germline gives CDR1 SGHVS, CDR2 FQNEAQ. CDR3 size: 12 residues. V was shortened by 4 bases and J by 9 bases, with 12 bases between the two germline ends. The DNA of the CDR3 is TGTGCCAGCAGCTCGGACAGTTCCAAAGCTTTCTTT. Translation: CASSSDSSKAFF.

The chain combines TRBV9 with TRBJ1-6, with D perhaps matching TRBD1 (6 bases). This CDR3 spans 15 amino acids. Trimming stripped 4 bases from V and 11 bases from J, with 19 bases between. CDR1 and CDR2 from the germline V gene are SGDLS and YYNGEE. Here the CDR3 DNA reads TGTGCCAGCAGCACCAGACCGGGGGCCTGGACACCCCTCCACTTT. Protein sequence: CASSTRPGAWTPLHF.

J is TRBJ2-7 and V is TRBV28; weak D call: TRBD2 (5 bases). Germline CDR1 MDHEN, CDR2 SYDVKM. Trimming pared 9 bases from V and 3 bases from J, leaving 12 bases between. There are 12 residues in the CDR3. The CDR3 loop reads CASWRNNYEQYF. For the CDR3, the DNA is TGTGCCAGTTGGAGGAATAACTACGAGCAGTACTTC. The full variable domain, with the rest looked up from reference TRBV28 and TRBJ2-7, is DVKVTQSSRYLVKRTGEKVFLECVQDMDHENMFWYRQDPGLGLRLIYFSYDVKMKEKGDIPEGYSVSREKKERFSLILESASTNQTSMYLCASWRNNYEQYFGPGTRLTVT.

The chain carries TRBV9 and TRBJ1-6, with 7 bases fitting TRBD1. Germline CDR1 reads SGDLS; CDR2 reads YYNGEE. The CDR3 consists of 16 residues. V lost 4 bases and J lost 3; bases outside the gene matches: 7. CDR3 protein: CASSPGSGGYNSPLHF. Here the CDR3 DNA reads TGTGCCAGCAGCCCCGGGTCAGGGGGCTATAATTCACCCCTCCACTTT.

This sequence joins TRBV2 and TRBJ1-1; no reliable D call. Trimming removed 6 bases at V and 5 bases at J, with 13 bases between. This CDR3 is 13 amino acids long. Germline V gene data show CDR1 as SNHLY and CDR2 as FYNNEI. The CDR3 bases are TGTGCCAGCAGGGGAGAGTATAGGACTGAAGCTTTCTTT. As protein: CASRGEYRTEAFF.

This chain links TRBV7-9 with TRBJ1-5, with D perhaps TRBD1 (6 bases). Germline CDR1 reads SEHNR; CDR2 reads FQNEAQ (reference sequence). This CDR3 comprises 14 residues. The ends were cut back, 3 bases at V and 2 bases at J, with 8 bases in the middle. CDR3 sequence: CASSLSGGNQPQHF. The CDR3 DNA follows: TGTGCCAGCAGCTTGTCAGGGGGCAATCAGCCCCAGCATTTT.

The V call is TRBV7-3, the J call TRBJ2-2; no reliable D call. Trimming removed 4 bases from V and 3 bases from J, with 9 bases in between. Germline CDR1 is SGHTA and CDR2 is FQGTGA. This CDR3 has 14 amino acids. CDR3 loop: CASSSGIYTGELFF. DNA for the CDR3: TGTGCCAGCAGCTCCGGAATCTACACCGGGGAGCTGTTTTTT.

This chain links TRBV7-9 with TRBJ2-7; 10 nucleotides match TRBD1. V lost 5 bases to trimming and J lost 6 bases; unmatched junction nucleotides: 7. Germline loops: CDR1 SEHNR, CDR2 FQNEAQ (reference sequence). This CDR3 spans 14 amino acids. CDR3: CASSLMGQGTEQYF. The CDR3 nucleotides read TGTGCCAGCAGCCTGATGGGACAGGGGACCGAGCAGTACTTC.

This clone was counted only a few times. The junction departs from the called germline gene at one end, perhaps through a read error. The chain links TRBV7-2 to TRBJ2-1; weak D call: TRBD2 (6 bases). CDR1 is SGHTA and CDR2 is FQGNSA in the germline V gene. This CDR3 region has 13 residues. The CDR3 sequence is CASSMGTQLPLVF. The CDR3 DNA reads as TGTGCCAGCAGCATGGGGACTCAGCTTCCGTTGGTCTTC.

The genes are TRBV5-4 and TRBJ2-2; 8 bases match TRBD1. V gave up 3 bases and J gave up 5 bases; unmatched junction bases: 6. This CDR3 comprises 15 residues. Germline-derived CDR1 and CDR2 are SGHNT and YYREEE (reference sequence). CDR3 residues: CASSSGQGLTGELFF. DNA for the CDR3: TGTGCCAGCAGCTCAGGACAGGGATTAACCGGGGAGCTGTTTTTT.

The chain links TRBV5-4 to TRBJ2-7; D may be TRBD1 (5 bases). Trimming took off 2 bases at V and 0 bases at J, with 6 bases between the two ends. The CDR3 extends over 13 amino acids. Germline CDR1 is SGHNT and CDR2 is YYREEE (reference sequence). CDR3 nucleotide sequence: TGTGCCAGCAGCTTCCAGGGCTCCTACGAGCAGTACTTC. This translates into CASSFQGSYEQYF.

This chain joins TRBV10-3 and TRBJ2-1; TRBD2 matches 8 bases. This CDR3 comprises 15 residues. Per germline, CDR1 ENHRY and CDR2 SYGVKD. Trimming removed 5 bases from V and 6 bases from J; junction bases left unmatched: 9. The CDR3 DNA follows: TGTGCCATCAGTCAGGGTAGCGGGGAGGGCAATGAGCAGTTCTTC. Its translation is CAISQGSGEGNEQFF.

This sequence joins TRBV18 and TRBJ2-5; 12 nucleotides match TRBD2. From germline, CDR1 is KGHSH and CDR2 LQKENI. J was trimmed by 4 bases and V by 3 bases; bases with no gene match: 6. This CDR3 has 16 amino acids. For the CDR3, the DNA is TGTGCCAGCTCACCGCAGACTAGCGGGGGTGTAGAGACCCAGTACTTC. This gives the protein CASSPQTSGGVETQYF.

This chain joins TRBV7-9 and TRBJ1-1; a weak D match, TRBD1 (6 bases). The length of the CDR3 is 17 residues. V was shortened by 3 bases and J by 1 base, with 18 bases between the two germline ends. Germline V CDR1 and CDR2: SEHNR, FQNEAQ (reference sequence). The CDR3 bases are TGTGCCAGCAGCTTGGGGGCGGGATCATCTAGGAACACTGAAGCTTTCTTT. It is translated as CASSLGAGSSRNTEAFF.

This chain connects TRBV19 to TRBJ1-5, with D possibly matching TRBD1 (6 bases). The ends were cut back, 9 bases at V and 2 bases at J, with 17 bases in the middle. This CDR3 contains 15 residues. Germline CDR1 LNHDA, CDR2 SQIVND (reference sequence). CDR3 nucleotides: TGTGCCAGCAACTCACAGGGCCGTGGCAATCAGCCCCAGCATTTT. It is translated as CASNSQGRGNQPQHF.

This rearrangement joins TRBV19 to TRBJ1-1; 7 positions agree with TRBD1. This CDR3 is built from 13 residues. J gave up 4 bases and V 5 bases, and 4 bases lay outside the gene matches. The V gene's germline CDR1 is LNHDA and CDR2 SQIVND (reference sequence). As DNA, the CDR3 is TGTGCCAGTAGTGGCAGGGGGTTCACTGAAGCTTTCTTT. Translating gives CASSGRGFTEAFF.

This clone was seen once. The genes are TRBV19 and TRBJ1-6, with D possibly TRBD1 on 6 matching bases. The CDR3 sequence is 13 residues long. CDR1 is LNHDA, CDR2 SQIVND, per germline (reference sequence). The V gene lost 7 bases and the J gene lost 8 bases, with 12 bases spanning the gap. The CDR3 protein is CASKAGADSPLHF. The CDR3 coding sequence is TGTGCCAGTAAGGCAGGGGCTGATTCACCCCTCCACTTT. Looking up the rest from reference TRBV19 and TRBJ1-6 gives the full variable domain: DGGITQSPKYLFRKEGQNVTLSCEQNLNHDAMYWYRQDPGQGLRLIYYSQIVNDFQKGDIAEGYSVSREKKESFPLTVTSAQKNPTAFYLCASKAGADSPLHFGNGTRLTVT.

V is TRBV3-1 (or the pseudogene TRBV3-2) and J is TRBJ1-2; possible D gene TRBD1, 5 bases. V lost 4 bases to trimming and J lost 13 bases, with 19 bases between them. Germline V gives CDR1 LGHDT, CDR2 YNNKEL (reference sequence). The CDR3 spans 13 residues. The CDR3: CASSPGGGRGRTF. Here the CDR3 DNA reads TGTGCCAGCAGCCCCGGCGGGGGACGCGGGCGCACCTTC.

There are a few counts of this clone. The chain uses TRBV2 and TRBJ2-1; 11 bases fit TRBD2. The junction had 7 bases not matched to a gene; V was cut back by 6 bases and J by 6 bases. Germline V gene sequence: CDR1 SNHLY, CDR2 FYNNEI. The CDR3 contains 15 residues. CDR3 DNA: TGTGCCAGCAGCCGCCTTAGCGGGGGGGTCAATGAGCAGTTCTTC. Amino acids: CASSRLSGGVNEQFF.

This chain joins TRBV5-1 and TRBJ2-7; D unresolved. This CDR3 has 15 residues. Per the germline V gene, CDR1 is SGHRS and CDR2 is YFSETQ. The V end was cut by 3 bases, the J end by 2 bases, with 15 bases between. The CDR3 loop reads CASSSTLDNTYEQYF. CDR3 nucleotides: TGCGCCAGCAGCTCTACCCTCGACAATACCTACGAGCAGTACTTC.

V and J are TRBV4-2 and TRBJ1-1, with D unresolved. The CDR3 length is 16 residues. Per germline, CDR1 LGHNA and CDR2 YNFKEQ. Trimming cost V 4 bases and J 0 bases, with 15 bases left between them. CDR3 region: CASSRVSSWMNTEAFF. CDR3 in DNA: TGTGCCAGCAGCCGAGTCTCTTCCTGGATGAACACTGAAGCTTTCTTT.

CDR3: CASSQGRWGIYEQYF. For the CDR3, the DNA is TGCGCCAGCAGCCAAGGCAGGTGGGGGATCTACGAGCAGTACTTC. This chain links TRBV4-3 with TRBJ2-7; D tentatively reads TRBD1 or TRBD2 (5 bases each). The germline V gene encodes CDR1 LGHNA and CDR2 YSLEER. The CDR3 spans 15 residues. Trimming removed 1 base from V and 3 bases from J, with 13 bases in between.

This clone has only one observation. The rearrangement uses TRBV19 and TRBJ2-2; 14 positions agree with TRBD2. Germline assignment: CDR1 LNHDA and CDR2 SQIVND (reference sequence). This CDR3 has 17 amino acids. J gave up 4 bases and V 6 bases, and 7 bases lay outside the gene matches. CDR3 loop: CASRRTSGGSITGELFF. In DNA, the CDR3 is TGTGCCAGTAGAAGGACTAGCGGGGGGAGTATCACCGGGGAGCTGTTTTTT. Using reference TRBV19 and TRBJ2-2 for the parts outside the CDR3, the full variable domain is DGGITQSPKYLFRKEGQNVTLSCEQNLNHDAMYWYRQDPGQGLRLIYYSQIVNDFQKGDIAEGYSVSREKKESFPLTVTSAQKNPTAFYLCASRRTSGGSITGELFFGEGSRLTVL.

This clone was recorded once. The V gene is TRBV18, the J gene TRBJ2-7; possibly TRBD1 for D (6 bases). Germline CDR1 and CDR2: KGHSH and LQKENI. The CDR3 has 15 amino acids. The V end lost 2 bases, the J end lost 6 bases, and 17 bases lay between the germline ends. The CDR3, as DNA: TGTGCCAGCTCACCAAACGCCTGGGGGCAGAGCGAGCAGTACTTC. Translating it yields CASSPNAWGQSEQYF.

The gene calls are TRBV6-5 and TRBJ2-5; D tentatively fits TRBD1 or TRBD2 (5 bases each). The CDR3 contains 12 residues. Germline assignment: CDR1 MNHEY and CDR2 SVGAGI. The V gene lost 11 bases and the J gene lost 5 bases, with 15 bases spanning the gap. CDR3 region: CASMRGHETQYF. DNA for the CDR3: TGTGCCTCCATGAGGGGCCACGAGACCCAGTACTTC.

This rearrangement joins TRBV4-1 to TRBJ1-4; 11 nucleotides align to TRBD1. Losses at the gene ends were 2 bases for V and 11 bases for J; bases not matched to a gene: 7. This CDR3 is 15 amino acids long. The germline V gene encodes CDR1 MGHRA and CDR2 YSYEKL. DNA of the CDR3: TGCGCCAGCAGCCAAAGGACAGGGGGCTTTAGGAAACTGTTTTTT. Protein: CASSQRTGGFRKLFF.

The chain joins TRBV7-9 to TRBJ1-1, with D tentatively TRBD1 (6 bases). The germline V and J ends were trimmed by 4 bases and 0 bases, with 9 bases remaining between them. The germline gives CDR1 SEHNR, CDR2 FQNEAQ (reference sequence). The CDR3 extends over 14 amino acids. The CDR3 sequence is CASSSDRLNTEAFF. The CDR3 bases are TGTGCCAGCAGCTCGGACAGACTGAACACTGAAGCTTTCTTT.

The chain uses TRBV3-1 (or the pseudogene TRBV3-2) and TRBJ2-3, with 9 bases identical to TRBD1. The CDR3 is made up of 16 amino acids. V lost 3 bases, J lost 1 base, and 5 bases stayed unmatched. The germline V gene encodes CDR1 LGHDT and CDR2 YNNKEL (reference sequence). The CDR3 region has the DNA TGTGCCAGCAGCCATCCCGGACAGGGGTGCACAGATACGCAGTATTTT. Its translation: CASSHPGQGCTDTQYF.

The rearrangement joins TRBV16 to TRBJ2-1; 13 positions match TRBD2. Losses at the gene ends were 3 bases for V and 12 bases for J; bases not matched to a gene: 8. The germline V gene encodes CDR1 KGHSY and CDR2 FQNENV. The CDR3 is 15 residues long. The DNA for the CDR3 is TGTGCCAGCAGCCATTGGACTAGCGGGGGCCTCGGGCAGTTCTTC. Translation gives CASSHWTSGGLGQFF.

This clone was counted once. The rearrangement uses TRBV28 and TRBJ2-7, with 12 bases fitting TRBD2. Germline V gene lookup returns CDR1 MDHEN and CDR2 SYDVKM. J gave up 3 bases and V 4 bases, and 4 bases lay outside the gene matches. The CDR3 length is 15 residues. Written as DNA, the CDR3 is TGTGCCAGCAGTTCCGGACTAGCGGGGATCTACGAGCAGTACTTC. Its protein is CASSSGLAGIYEQYF.